What follows is one T cell receptor beta chain and its context. The data were obtained in a study of PD-L1 blockade in urothelial cancer. Assay: immunoSEQ multiplex PCR; the TCRdb copy retains only in-frame clones and omits some. The sample holds fewer than 130,000 clones, 70% to 90% seen once. The CDR3 runs to 13 residues. The germline gives CDR1 MDHEN, CDR2 SYDVKM. Trimming took 2 bases from V and 2 from J, leaving 6 bases between them. This clonotype was sampled from a man in his fifties or sixties with urothelial cancer. The chain is built from TRBV28 and TRBJ2-5, with D perhaps TRBD1 (6 bases). Material: PBMCs, obtained around atezolizumab (anti-PD-L1) treatment. The CDR3 region has the DNA TGTGCCAGCAGTTTAGGACAGCAAGAGACCCAGTACTTC. It yields the protein CASSLGQQETQYF.